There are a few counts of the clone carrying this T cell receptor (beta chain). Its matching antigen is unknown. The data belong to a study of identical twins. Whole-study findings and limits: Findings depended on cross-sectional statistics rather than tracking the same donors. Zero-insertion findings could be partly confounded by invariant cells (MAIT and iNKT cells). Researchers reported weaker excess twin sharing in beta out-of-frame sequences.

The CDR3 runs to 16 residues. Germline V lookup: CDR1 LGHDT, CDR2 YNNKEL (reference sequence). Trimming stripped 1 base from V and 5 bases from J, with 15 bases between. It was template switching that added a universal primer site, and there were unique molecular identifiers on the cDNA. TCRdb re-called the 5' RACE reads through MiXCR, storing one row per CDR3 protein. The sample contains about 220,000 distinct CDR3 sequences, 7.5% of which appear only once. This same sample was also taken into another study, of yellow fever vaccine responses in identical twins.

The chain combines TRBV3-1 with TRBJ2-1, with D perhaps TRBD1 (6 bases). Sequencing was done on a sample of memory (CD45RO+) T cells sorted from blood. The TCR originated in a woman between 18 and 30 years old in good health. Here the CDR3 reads CASSQALRGRDNEQFF. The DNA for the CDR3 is TGTGCCAGCAGCCAAGCCCTCAGGGGTAGGGACAATGAGCAGTTCTTC.